A single sample gave rise to the 7 T cell receptor beta chains below, sequenced in a study of T-cell memory formation after mild COVID-19. TCRdb recomputed calls from the 5' RACE reads with MiXCR, one row per CDR3 protein. The sample shows roughly 350,000 distinct CDR3 sequences, 25% to 30% of them seen only once. The specimen was PBMCs or a T cell subset sorted from them (not recorded which). The source of these receptors is an adult woman who had mild COVID-19 (a few samples of this study predate the infection). Cell type and time point are not known.

The chain couples TRBV7-2 to TRBJ2-6; tentatively, D is TRBD2 (5 bases). Between the trimmed V and J ends, which lost 2 bases and 2 bases, there was a span of 7 bases. The CDR3 runs 15 residues. Germline CDR1 reads SGHTA; CDR2 reads FQGNSA. The CDR3 here is CASSLMGAGANVLTF. The CDR3 nucleotides are TGTGCCAGCAGCTTAATGGGAGCTGGGGCCAACGTCCTGACTTTC.

This clonotype was seen only a few times. The V call is TRBV29-1, the J call TRBJ2-4, with D maybe TRBD2 (5 bases). The CDR3 is 12 residues long. V was trimmed by 5 bases and J by 8 bases, leaving 13 bases between them. Germline CDR1 is SQVTM and CDR2 is ANQGSEA. As DNA, the CDR3 is TGCAGCGTTAAGGGAGTATGGGACATTCAGTACTTC. Protein: CSVKGVWDIQYF.

V and J are TRBV20-1 and TRBJ1-5, with D perhaps matching TRBD1 (5 bases). Germline CDR1 and CDR2: DFQATT and SNEGSKA (reference sequence). The CDR3 loop spans 17 amino acids. Between the trimmed V and J ends, which lost 5 bases and 0 bases, there was a span of 20 bases. CDR3: CSAGTLETYNSNQPQHF. The CDR3 DNA is TGCAGTGCTGGGACCCTCGAGACCTATAATAGCAATCAGCCCCAGCATTTT.

The chain joins TRBV2 to TRBJ2-1, with D possibly TRBD2 on 7 matching bases. The CDR3 is made up of 15 amino acids. Germline-derived CDR1 and CDR2 are SNHLY and FYNNEI. V was clipped by 4 bases and J by 2 bases, with 12 bases between them. In DNA, the CDR3 is TGTGCCAGCAGTGTACGGGGGGCCCCCTACAATGAGCAGTTCTTC. Amino acid sequence: CASSVRGAPYNEQFF.

This clonotype was picked up a small number of times. The J gene is TRBJ1-1, the V gene TRBV5-6; D is ambiguous. This CDR3 region has 13 residues. The germline CDR1 and CDR2 sequences are SGHDT and YYEEEE. V was clipped by 1 base and J by 7 bases, with 11 bases between them. The CDR3 reads CASSLPQNLEAFF. The CDR3 nucleotides read TGTGCCAGCAGCTTGCCACAGAACCTTGAAGCTTTCTTT.

The J gene is TRBJ2-5, the V gene TRBV12-3 or TRBV12-4, with no clear D. The CDR3 runs 13 residues. The V gene lost 6 bases and the J gene lost 0 bases, with 8 bases spanning the gap. CDR3 DNA sequence: TGTGCCAGCAGGCCGACGGACCAAGAGACCCAGTACTTC. Its translation: CASRPTDQETQYF.

The sample holds a few counts of this clonotype. The chain couples TRBV20-1 to TRBJ2-7; D unclear. Looked up from germline, CDR1 is DFQATT and CDR2 is SNEGSKA (reference sequence). The CDR3 spans 13 residues. Trimming stripped 2 bases from V and 2 bases from J, with 10 bases between. The CDR3 sequence is CSARRSAAYEQYF. As DNA, the CDR3 is TGCAGTGCTAGAAGGTCCGCAGCCTACGAGCAGTACTTC.